Following are 27 T cell receptor beta chains from one sample sequenced in a study of blood T cells in healthy people across ages. Combining a sample-barcoded 5' primer with a J-beta primer mix, a second PCR ran for roughly 7 to 12 cycles. TCRdb used MiXCR to reprocess the 5' RACE reads, holding one entry per CDR3 protein. The top ten hold 4% of the sample, which has roughly 1.5 million distinct CDR3 sequences, less than 45% seen once. Sequencing was carried out using blood. Every receptor here comes from a woman younger than 30 in good health.

The chain recombines TRBV29-1 with TRBJ2-1; no definite D call. Germline CDR1 reads SQVTM; CDR2 reads ANQGSEA. The CDR3 extends over 13 amino acids. Trimming removed 2 bases at V and 12 bases at J, with 17 bases between. The CDR3 DNA reads as TGCAGCGTTGAACTCCCCGCAGAGGACCGGCAGTTCTTC. This sequence encodes CSVELPAEDRQFF.

This chain connects TRBV5-1 to TRBJ1-2, with TRBD1 matching 9 bases. The V and J ends lost 4 bases and 7 bases, in that order; junction bases with no gene match: 8. The CDR3 contains 14 residues. Germline values: CDR1 SGHRS, CDR2 YFSETQ. CDR3 nucleotides: TGCGCCAGCAGCCGCCGGGACAGGGTTTCTGGCTACACCTTC. It encodes CASSRRDRVSGYTF.

The gene calls are TRBV20-1 and TRBJ2-1; 10 nucleotides match TRBD2. There are 17 residues in the CDR3. Germline V CDR1 and CDR2: DFQATT, SNEGSKA (reference sequence). Trimming at V came to 0 bases and at J to 0 bases, leaving 5 bases not matched to a gene. The CDR3 sequence: CSARDPSSGGSYNEQFF. The CDR3 DNA is TGCAGTGCTAGAGATCCTTCTAGCGGGGGCTCCTACAATGAGCAGTTCTTC.

V and J are TRBV5-6 and TRBJ1-6, with 12 bases that match TRBD1. CDR3 length: 15 residues. The ends lost 3 bases at V and 8 bases at J; junction bases unmatched: 3. CDR1 and CDR2 from the germline V gene are SGHDT and YYEEEE. The DNA for the CDR3 is TGTGCCAGCAGCTGGGACAGGGGGCGGTATTCACCCCTCCACTTT. Translated, it gives CASSWDRGRYSPLHF.

In its sample, this clonotype was seen a few times. The rearrangement joins TRBV9 to TRBJ2-3; weak D call: TRBD1 (6 bases). The CDR3 extends over 15 amino acids. The germline gives CDR1 SGDLS, CDR2 YYNGEE. Trimming left V 4 bases short and J 0 bases short, with 12 bases between. CDR3 sequence (DNA): TGTGCCAGCAGCCCCCCGACAGGAAGCACAGATACGCAGTATTTT. Translating it yields CASSPPTGSTDTQYF.

The rearrangement joins TRBV6-5 to TRBJ2-1; D might be TRBD1 (6 bases). Looked up from germline, CDR1 is MNHEY and CDR2 is SVGAGI. The CDR3 sequence is 14 residues long. V was trimmed by 11 bases and J by 4 bases, leaving 18 bases between them. CDR3 bases: TGTGCCGCTTCCCCCCAGGGGAGATACAATGAGCAGTTCTTC. Amino acids: CAASPQGRYNEQFF.

This clonotype was seen more than once but under ten times. CDR3 sequence: CASSLCAYEQYF. CDR3 bases: TGTGCCAGCAGTTTATGCGCCTACGAGCAGTACTTC. The rearrangement joins TRBV27 to TRBJ2-7; D ambiguous. V shed 1 base and J shed 2 bases, with 3 bases lying between them. CDR3 length equals 12 residues. Germline CDR1 MNHEY, CDR2 SMNVEV (reference sequence).

This chain connects TRBV3-1 to TRBJ2-7; the match to TRBD2 covers 7 bases. Looked up from germline, CDR1 is LGHDT and CDR2 is YNNKEL (reference sequence). The CDR3 runs 16 residues. The junction had 11 bases not matched to a gene; V was cut back by 4 bases and J by 2 bases. The CDR3 bases are TGTGCCAGCAGCCTGTCAGCGGGGAAGGGGCCCTACGAGCAGTACTTC. Amino acid sequence: CASSLSAGKGPYEQYF.

The rearrangement joins TRBV29-1 to TRBJ2-7, with unresolved D. V was cut by 5 bases and J by 0 bases, with 8 bases left in between. Germline CDR1 SQVTM, CDR2 ANQGSEA. This CDR3 has 12 residues. DNA of the CDR3: TGCAGCGTTTCGGAAAGCTCCTACGAGCAGTACTTC. Its translation is CSVSESSYEQYF.

The table lists this clonotype with a count of one. This rearrangement joins TRBV6-5 to TRBJ1-1; 7 bases are a match to TRBD1. Germline V CDR1 and CDR2: MNHEY, SVGAGI. The V and J ends lost 3 bases and 4 bases, in that order; junction bases with no gene match: 8. This CDR3 region has 15 residues. CDR3 region: CASSYLSRGSTEAFF. In DNA, the CDR3 is TGTGCCAGCAGTTATCTAAGCAGGGGGAGCACTGAAGCTTTCTTT.

This chain's CDR3 is CASNHDGHVYEQYF. DNA of the CDR3: TGTGCCAGCAATCACGACGGACACGTCTACGAGCAGTACTTC. This sequence joins TRBV7-9 and TRBJ2-7; D is possibly TRBD1 (5 bases). V dropped 7 bases and J dropped 3 bases, with 16 bases sitting between them. The CDR3 is 14 residues long. Germline V gene lookup returns CDR1 SEHNR and CDR2 FQNEAQ (reference sequence).

This clonotype was detected only a few times. The V and J genes are TRBV4-3 and TRBJ1-2; weak D call: TRBD1 (5 bases). The CDR3 totals 16 residues. Germline V gene lookup returns CDR1 LGHNA and CDR2 YSLEER. Trimming cost V 0 bases and J 6 bases, with 17 bases left between them. This CDR3 is CASSQDPAGRGDGYTF. The CDR3 region has the DNA TGCGCCAGCAGCCAAGATCCGGCAGGGAGAGGCGATGGCTACACCTTC.

The gene calls are TRBV10-3 and TRBJ1-1, with TRBD1 identical over 8 bases. The trim removed 3 bases at V and 3 bases at J, leaving 6 bases unmatched. Germline V gene sequence: CDR1 ENHRY, CDR2 SYGVKD. The CDR3 consists of 15 residues. CDR3: CAISDRGLGDTEAFF. The CDR3 region has the DNA TGTGCCATCAGTGACAGGGGGCTCGGCGACACTGAAGCTTTCTTT.

The CDR3 bases are TGTGCCAGCAGTGATGGCGCGGGGGACACTGAAGCTTTCTTT. This codes for CASSDGAGDTEAFF. The V and J genes are TRBV25-1 and TRBJ1-1, with D possibly TRBD1 on 5 matching bases. The CDR3 runs 14 residues. V lost 3 bases and J 3 bases, leaving 11 bases between the germline ends. Germline assignment: CDR1 MGHDK and CDR2 SYGVNS.

This sequence joins TRBV2 and TRBJ2-7; either TRBD1 or TRBD2 may supply D (6 bases each). With the DNA end fitting TRBJ2-4 better, the J assignment may be wrong. This CDR3 spans 14 amino acids. Germline V gene lookup returns CDR1 SNHLY and CDR2 FYNNEI. CDR3 sequence reads: CASSDEGGPDIQYF. DNA of the CDR3: TGTGCCAGCAGTGACGAAGGGGGGCCTGACATTCAGTACTTC.

This clonotype turned up a few times. V usage is TRBV20-1 and J usage is TRBJ2-1; 10 nucleotides line up with TRBD2. J lost 4 bases, V lost 3 bases, and 6 bases had no gene match. The CDR3 is made up of 15 amino acids. Germline assignment: CDR1 DFQATT and CDR2 SNEGSKA (reference sequence). CDR3 nucleotide sequence: TGCAGTGCTAGGCCGGGACTAGCGAAATACAATGAGCAGTTCTTC. Its protein product is CSARPGLAKYNEQFF.

The chain couples TRBV4-1 to TRBJ1-5; D perhaps matches TRBD1 (6 bases). Trimming removed 1 base from V and 6 bases from J, with 16 bases in between. The CDR3 loop spans 16 amino acids. Germline CDR1 reads MGHRA; CDR2 reads YSYEKL. CDR3 sequence: CASSQVGGGGGQPQHF. CDR3 DNA: TGCGCCAGCAGCCAAGTTGGAGGGGGAGGCGGTCAGCCCCAGCATTTT.

The chain carries TRBV13 and TRBJ1-1, with TRBD1 as a possible D gene (5 bases). The CDR3 extends over 14 amino acids. Germline loops: CDR1 PRHDT, CDR2 FYEKMQ (reference sequence). V shed 5 bases and J shed 1 base, with 11 bases lying between them. The CDR3 loop reads CASSPRRGNTEAFF. CDR3 in DNA: TGTGCCAGCAGCCCCAGGAGGGGGAACACTGAAGCTTTCTTT.

Only a few counts were recorded for this clonotype. V gene TRBV28 combines with J gene TRBJ2-1, with D unresolved. Between the trimmed V and J ends, which lost 1 base and 4 bases, there was a span of 8 bases. Germline lookup yields CDR1 MDHEN and CDR2 SYDVKM. The CDR3 totals 14 residues. For the CDR3, the DNA is TGTGCCAGCAGTTTATTAATGGTTTACAATGAGCAGTTCTTC. Translating it yields CASSLLMVYNEQFF.

There are a few counts of this clonotype. The V call is TRBV4-3, the J call TRBJ1-1, with 8 bases matching TRBD1. Looked up from germline, CDR1 is LGHNA and CDR2 is YSLEER. Trimming cost V 0 bases and J 8 bases; bases outside gene matches: 8. This CDR3 comprises 15 residues. DNA for the CDR3: TGCGCCAGCAGCCAAGATGGGACAGGCTATCCCGAAGCTTTCTTT. Protein sequence: CASSQDGTGYPEAFF.

This clonotype has only a few counts. This clone may be a read error of a much larger clone one base away. The chain is built from TRBV20-1 and TRBJ1-2; D might be TRBD1 (6 bases). Germline CDR1 and CDR2: DFQATT and SNEGSKA (reference sequence). The CDR3 spans 12 residues. V was shortened by 3 bases and J by 5 bases, with 10 bases between the two germline ends. This chain's CDR3 is CSARNREYGYTF. CDR3 bases: TGCAGTGCTAGGAACAGGGAGTATGGCTACACCTTC.

This clonotype showed up just once. The gene calls are TRBV20-1 and TRBJ2-1; maybe TRBD2 (5 bases). V was clipped by 6 bases and J by 9 bases, with 18 bases between them. CDR3 length: 13 amino acids. Per germline, CDR1 DFQATT and CDR2 SNEGSKA (reference sequence). For the CDR3, the DNA is TGCAGTGCAAGGCCCCAACGGAGGCTTGAGCAGTTCTTC. Its protein product is CSARPQRRLEQFF.

This clonotype has more than one count but fewer than ten. The rearrangement links TRBV6-6 to TRBJ2-3; D not certain. This CDR3 spans 15 amino acids. Germline V gives CDR1 MNHNY, CDR2 SVGAGI (reference sequence). V lost 0 bases and J lost 8, with 15 bases in between. This CDR3 is CASSYSLPPVGTQYF. The CDR3 DNA reads as TGTGCCAGCAGTTACTCCCTCCCGCCGGTCGGTACGCAGTATTTT.

The CDR3 DNA is TGCGCCAGCAGCCAAGGGAGATTTAGCAATCAGCCCCAGCATTTT. It encodes CASSQGRFSNQPQHF. The chain carries TRBV4-3 and TRBJ1-5; unclear D gene. Per germline, CDR1 LGHNA and CDR2 YSLEER. V lost 1 base, J lost 0 bases, and 7 bases lay in between. The CDR3 length is 15 residues.

The table lists this clonotype with a few counts. The chain joins TRBV20-1 to TRBJ2-2; maybe TRBD2 (5 bases). V was cut by 3 bases and J by 4 bases, with 18 bases left in between. Per the germline V gene, CDR1 is DFQATT and CDR2 is SNEGSKA (reference sequence). CDR3 size: 16 residues. CDR3 protein: CSASGVRERITGELFF. For the CDR3, the DNA is TGCAGTGCTAGTGGGGTGAGGGAGCGAATCACCGGGGAGCTGTTTTTT.

This clonotype appeared a few times. The chain recombines TRBV4-3 with TRBJ1-2; weak D call: TRBD1 (5 bases). The ends were cut back, 1 base at V and 7 bases at J, with 16 bases in the middle. The CDR3 has 15 amino acids. CDR1 and CDR2 (germline): LGHNA, YSLEER. In DNA form, the CDR3 reads TGCGCCAGCAGCCAAGCGAGTCAGGGACTCTTTGGCTACACCTTC. Translated: CASSQASQGLFGYTF.

Comments on this clonotype: A read error may explain this, as a much larger clone is one base away. The V gene is TRBV4-1, the J gene TRBJ2-3, with D possibly being TRBD2 (5 bases). The CDR3 has 15 amino acids. CDR1 is MGHRA and CDR2 is YSYEKL in the germline V gene. CDR3 bases: TGCGTCAGCAGCCAGGCCGAGGGTGTGGGAGATACGCAGTATTTT. Translated, it gives CVSSQAEGVGDTQYF.